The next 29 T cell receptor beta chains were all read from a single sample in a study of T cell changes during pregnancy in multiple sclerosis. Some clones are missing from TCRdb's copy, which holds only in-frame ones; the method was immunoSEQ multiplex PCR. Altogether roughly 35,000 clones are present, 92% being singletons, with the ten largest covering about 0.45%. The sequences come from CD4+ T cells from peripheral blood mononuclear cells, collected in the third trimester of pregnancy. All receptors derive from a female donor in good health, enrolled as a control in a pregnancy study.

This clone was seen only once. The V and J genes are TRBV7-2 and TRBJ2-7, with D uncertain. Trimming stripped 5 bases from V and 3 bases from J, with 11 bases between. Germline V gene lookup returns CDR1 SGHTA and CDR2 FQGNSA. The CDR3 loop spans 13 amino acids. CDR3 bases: TGTGCCAGCAGCCCGCCGGTTGACTACGAGCAGTACTTC. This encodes CASSPPVDYEQYF.

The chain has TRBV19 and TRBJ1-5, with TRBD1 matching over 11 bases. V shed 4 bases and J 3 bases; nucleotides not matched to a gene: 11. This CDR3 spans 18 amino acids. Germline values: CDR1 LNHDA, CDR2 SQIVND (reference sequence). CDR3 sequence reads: CASSRRTGGGGSNQPQHF. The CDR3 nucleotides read TGTGCCAGTAGTAGACGGACAGGGGGCGGGGGATCCAATCAGCCCCAGCATTTT.

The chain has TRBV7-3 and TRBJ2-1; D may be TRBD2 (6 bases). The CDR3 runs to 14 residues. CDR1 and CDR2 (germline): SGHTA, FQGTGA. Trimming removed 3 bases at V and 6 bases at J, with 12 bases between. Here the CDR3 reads CASSLGGSPNEQFF. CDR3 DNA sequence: TGTGCCAGCAGCTTGGGGGGTTCTCCCAATGAGCAGTTCTTC.

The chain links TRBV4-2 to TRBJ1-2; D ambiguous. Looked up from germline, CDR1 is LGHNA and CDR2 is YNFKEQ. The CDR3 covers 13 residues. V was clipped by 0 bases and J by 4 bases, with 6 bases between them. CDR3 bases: TGTGCCAGCAGCCAAGAGGAGGGCTATGGCTACACCTTC. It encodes CASSQEEGYGYTF.

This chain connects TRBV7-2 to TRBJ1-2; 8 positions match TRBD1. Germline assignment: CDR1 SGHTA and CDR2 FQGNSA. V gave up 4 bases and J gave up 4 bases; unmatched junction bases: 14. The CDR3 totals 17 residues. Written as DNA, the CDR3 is TGTGCCAGCAGCTCAACTCCCGGGACAGGCGAGCCCTATGGCTACACCTTC. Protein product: CASSSTPGTGEPYGYTF.

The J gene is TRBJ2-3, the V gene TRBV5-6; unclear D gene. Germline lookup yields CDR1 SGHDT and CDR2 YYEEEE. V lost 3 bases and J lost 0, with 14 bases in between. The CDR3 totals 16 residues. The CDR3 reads CASSSVTVRSTDTQYF. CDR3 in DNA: TGTGCCAGCAGCTCAGTAACCGTTCGTAGCACAGATACGCAGTATTTT.

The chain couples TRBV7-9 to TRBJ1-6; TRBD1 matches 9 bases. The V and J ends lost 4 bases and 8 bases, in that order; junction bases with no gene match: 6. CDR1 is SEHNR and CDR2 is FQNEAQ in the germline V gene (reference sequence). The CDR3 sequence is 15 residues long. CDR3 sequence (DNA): TGTGCCAGCAGCTCCCGGGACAGGGCGGATTCACCCCTCCACTTT. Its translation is CASSSRDRADSPLHF.

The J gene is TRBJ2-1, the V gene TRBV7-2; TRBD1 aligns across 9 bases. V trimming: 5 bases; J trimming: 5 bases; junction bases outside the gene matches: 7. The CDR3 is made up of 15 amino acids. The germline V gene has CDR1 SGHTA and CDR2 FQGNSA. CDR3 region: CASSPGDREDNEQFF. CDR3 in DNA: TGTGCCAGCAGCCCGGGGGACAGGGAAGACAATGAGCAGTTCTTC.

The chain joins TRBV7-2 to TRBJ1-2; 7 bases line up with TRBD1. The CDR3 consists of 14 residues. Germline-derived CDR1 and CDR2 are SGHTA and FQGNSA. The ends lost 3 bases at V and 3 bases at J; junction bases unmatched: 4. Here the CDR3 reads CASSLTGRDYGYTF. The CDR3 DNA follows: TGTGCCAGCAGCTTGACAGGGAGAGACTATGGCTACACCTTC. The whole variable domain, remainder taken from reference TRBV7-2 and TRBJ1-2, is GAGVSQSPSNKVTEKGKDVELRCDPISGHTALYWYRQSLGQGLEFLIYFQGNSAPDKSGLPSDRFSAERTGGSVSTLTIQRTQQEDSAVYLCASSLTGRDYGYTFGSGTRLTVV.

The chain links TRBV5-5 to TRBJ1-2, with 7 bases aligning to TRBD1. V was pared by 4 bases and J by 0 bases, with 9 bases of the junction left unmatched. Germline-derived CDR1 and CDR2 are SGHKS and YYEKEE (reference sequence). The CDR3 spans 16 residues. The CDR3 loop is CASSPQTGQANYGYTF. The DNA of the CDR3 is TGTGCCAGCAGCCCCCAGACAGGGCAGGCTAACTATGGCTACACCTTC. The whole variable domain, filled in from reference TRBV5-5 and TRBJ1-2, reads DAGVTQSPTHLIKTRGQQVTLRCSPISGHKSVSWYQQVLGQGPQFIFQYYEKEERGRGNFPDRFSARQFPNYSSELNVNALLLGDSALYLCASSPQTGQANYGYTFGSGTRLTVV.

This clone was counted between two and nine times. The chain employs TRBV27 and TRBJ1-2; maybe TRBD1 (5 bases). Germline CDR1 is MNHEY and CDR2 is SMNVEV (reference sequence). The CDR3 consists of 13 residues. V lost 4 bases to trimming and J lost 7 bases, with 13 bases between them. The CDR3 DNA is TGTGCCAGCAGTTCATGGATAACAGGTGGCTACACCTTC. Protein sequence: CASSSWITGGYTF.

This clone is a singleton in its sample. CDR3 sequence (DNA): TGTGCCAGCAGTTCTCTGGGGCGGGGAAACACAGATACGCAGTATTTT. Its translation is CASSSLGRGNTDTQYF. V is TRBV28 and J is TRBJ2-3, with D possibly matching TRBD2 (6 bases). Germline assignment: CDR1 MDHEN and CDR2 SYDVKM. Trimming removed 4 bases from V and 2 bases from J, with 16 bases in between. This CDR3 has 16 residues.

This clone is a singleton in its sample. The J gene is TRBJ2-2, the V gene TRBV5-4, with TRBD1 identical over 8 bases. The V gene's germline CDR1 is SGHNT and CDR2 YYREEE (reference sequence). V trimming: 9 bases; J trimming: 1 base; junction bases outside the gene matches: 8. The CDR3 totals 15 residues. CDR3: CATHKTGVNTGELFF. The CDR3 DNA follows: TGTGCCACCCATAAGACAGGGGTGAACACCGGGGAGCTGTTTTTT.

CDR3 residues: CASSGLARETQYF. DNA of the CDR3: TGTGCCAGCTCAGGACTAGCAAGGGAGACCCAGTACTTC. The chain has TRBV18 and TRBJ2-5; TRBD2 aligns across 8 bases. The V and J ends lost 5 bases and 5 bases, in that order; junction bases with no gene match: 4. The CDR3 is made up of 13 amino acids. Germline values: CDR1 KGHSH, CDR2 LQKENI.

CDR3 sequence: CAISGGGLAYEQYF. CDR3 sequence (DNA): TGTGCCATCAGCGGCGGGGGACTCGCCTACGAGCAGTACTTC. The chain carries TRBV10-3 and TRBJ2-7; TRBD2 matches at 7 bases. The trim removed 6 bases at V and 2 bases at J, leaving 7 bases unmatched. The length of the CDR3 is 14 residues. Germline CDR1 ENHRY, CDR2 SYGVKD.

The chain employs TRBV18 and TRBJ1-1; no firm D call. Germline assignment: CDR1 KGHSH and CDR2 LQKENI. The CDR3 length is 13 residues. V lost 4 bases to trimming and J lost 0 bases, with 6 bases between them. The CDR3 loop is CASSRSLNTEAFF. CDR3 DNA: TGTGCCAGCTCACGGAGTCTGAACACTGAAGCTTTCTTT. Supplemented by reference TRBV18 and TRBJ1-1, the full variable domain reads NAGVMQNPRHLVRRRGQEARLRCSPMKGHSHVYWYRQLPEEGLKFMVYLQKENIIDESGMPKERFSAEFPKEGPSILRIQQVVRGDSAAYFCASSRSLNTEAFFGQGTRLTVV.

The CDR3 nucleotides read TGTGCCAGCAGTGTGGGGCAGGACAATCAGCCCCAGCATTTT. Its translation is CASSVGQDNQPQHF. The chain has TRBV2 and TRBJ1-5; the D gene is possibly TRBD1 (5 bases). The CDR3 extends over 14 amino acids. The germline V gene encodes CDR1 SNHLY and CDR2 FYNNEI. The V end was cut by 4 bases, the J end by 3 bases, with 10 bases between.

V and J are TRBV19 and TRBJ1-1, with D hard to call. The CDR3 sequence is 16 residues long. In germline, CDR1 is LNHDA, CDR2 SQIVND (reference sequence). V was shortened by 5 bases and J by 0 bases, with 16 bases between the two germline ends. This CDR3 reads CASSPSGGPMNTEAFF. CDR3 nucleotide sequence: TGTGCCAGTAGTCCCAGCGGAGGGCCTATGAACACTGAAGCTTTCTTT.

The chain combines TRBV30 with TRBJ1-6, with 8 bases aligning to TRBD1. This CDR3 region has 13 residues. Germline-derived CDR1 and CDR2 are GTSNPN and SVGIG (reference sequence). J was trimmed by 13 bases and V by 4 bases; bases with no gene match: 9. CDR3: CAWMRQGLGPLHF. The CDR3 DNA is TGTGCCTGGATGCGACAGGGGCTTGGTCCCCTCCACTTT.

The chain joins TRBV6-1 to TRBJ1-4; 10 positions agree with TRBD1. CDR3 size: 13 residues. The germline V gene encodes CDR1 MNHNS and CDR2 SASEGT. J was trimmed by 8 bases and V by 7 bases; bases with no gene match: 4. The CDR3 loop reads CASKGQGREKLFF. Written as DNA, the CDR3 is TGTGCCAGCAAGGGACAGGGGAGAGAAAAACTGTTTTTT.

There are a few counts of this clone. CDR3 residues: CASSPQSMQYF. CDR3 DNA sequence: TGTGCCAGCAGCCCACAATCCATGCAGTATTTT. The rearrangement joins TRBV11-2 to TRBJ2-3; D not certain. Per germline, CDR1 SGHAT and CDR2 FQNNGV. There are 11 residues in the CDR3. V lost 5 bases and J lost 11, with 11 bases in between. Together with reference TRBV11-2 and TRBJ2-3, the CDR3 gives the full variable domain: EAGVAQSPRYKIIEKRQSVAFWCNPISGHATLYWYQQILGQGPKLLIQFQNNGVVDDSQLPKDRFSAERLKGVDSTLKIQPAKLEDSAVYLCASSPQSMQYFGPGTRLTVL.

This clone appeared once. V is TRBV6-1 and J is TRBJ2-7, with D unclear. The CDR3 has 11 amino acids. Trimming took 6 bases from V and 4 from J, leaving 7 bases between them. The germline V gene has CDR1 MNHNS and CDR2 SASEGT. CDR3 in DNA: TGTGCCAGCAGCGACTGGTACGAGCAGTACTTC. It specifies CASSDWYEQYF.

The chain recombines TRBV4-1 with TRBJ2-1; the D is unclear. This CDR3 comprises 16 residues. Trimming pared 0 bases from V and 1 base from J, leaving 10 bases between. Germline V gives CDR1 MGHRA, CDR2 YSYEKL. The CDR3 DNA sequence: TGCGCCAGCAGCCAAGATCAGGAAAAGTCCTACAATGAGCAGTTCTTC. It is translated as CASSQDQEKSYNEQFF.

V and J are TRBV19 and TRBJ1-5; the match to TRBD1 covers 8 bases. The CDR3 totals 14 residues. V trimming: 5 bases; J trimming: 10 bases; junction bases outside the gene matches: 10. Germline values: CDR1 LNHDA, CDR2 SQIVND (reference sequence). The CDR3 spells CASSASGGGRPQHF. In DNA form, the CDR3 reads TGTGCCAGTAGTGCTTCAGGGGGCGGTCGCCCCCAGCATTTT.

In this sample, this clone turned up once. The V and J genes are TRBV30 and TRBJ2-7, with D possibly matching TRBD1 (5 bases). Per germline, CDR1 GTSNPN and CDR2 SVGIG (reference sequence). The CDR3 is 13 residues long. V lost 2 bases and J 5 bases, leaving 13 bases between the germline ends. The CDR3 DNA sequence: TGTGCCTGGAGTTGGGGCAGGGATAACGAGCAGTACTTC. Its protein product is CAWSWGRDNEQYF.

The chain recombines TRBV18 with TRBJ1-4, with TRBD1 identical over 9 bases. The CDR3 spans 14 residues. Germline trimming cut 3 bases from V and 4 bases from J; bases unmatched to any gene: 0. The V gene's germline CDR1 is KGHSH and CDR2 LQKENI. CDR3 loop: CASSPGQGNEKLFF. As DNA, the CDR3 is TGTGCCAGCTCACCGGGACAGGGTAATGAAAAACTGTTTTTT.

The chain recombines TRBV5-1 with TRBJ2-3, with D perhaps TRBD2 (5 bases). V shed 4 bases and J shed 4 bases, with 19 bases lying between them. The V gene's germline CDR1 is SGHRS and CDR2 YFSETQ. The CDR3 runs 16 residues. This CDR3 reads CASSLPKLADPDTQYF. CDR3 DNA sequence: TGCGCCAGCAGCCTTCCTAAGCTAGCCGACCCAGATACGCAGTATTTT. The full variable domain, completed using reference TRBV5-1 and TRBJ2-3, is KAGVTQTPRYLIKTRGQQVTLSCSPISGHRSVSWYQQTPGQGLQFLFEYFSETQRNKGNFPGRFSGRQFSNSRSEMNVSTLELGDSALYLCASSLPKLADPDTQYFGPGTRLTVL.

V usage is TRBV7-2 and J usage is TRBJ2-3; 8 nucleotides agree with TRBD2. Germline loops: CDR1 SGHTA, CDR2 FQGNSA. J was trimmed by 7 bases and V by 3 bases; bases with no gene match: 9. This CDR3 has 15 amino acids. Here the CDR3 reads CASSLTGGPSYTQYF. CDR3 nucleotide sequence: TGTGCCAGCAGCTTGACGGGGGGGCCCAGCTATACGCAGTATTTT.

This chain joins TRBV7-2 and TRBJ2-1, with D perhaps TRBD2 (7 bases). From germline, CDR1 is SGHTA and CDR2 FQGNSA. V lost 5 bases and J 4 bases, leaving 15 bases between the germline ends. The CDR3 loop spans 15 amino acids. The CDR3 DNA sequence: TGTGCCAGCAGCGTGGGGGGGGGCCCTTACAATGAGCAGTTCTTC. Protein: CASSVGGGPYNEQFF.